The T cell receptor (beta chain) described here comes from a study of radiation and T cells in renal cell carcinoma. Regarding the study as a whole: Top tumor clonotypes rose in blood 2 weeks post-radiation, then contracted.

The CDR3 consists of 17 residues. Looked up from germline, CDR1 is SGHRS and CDR2 is YFSETQ. J was trimmed by 2 bases and V by 4 bases; bases with no gene match: 13. On this clone itself: Its antigen is unidentified.

Generated by immunoSEQ multiplex PCR, the TCRdb table keeps only in-frame clones and is missing some. Of about 150,000 clones in the sample, about 88% are singletons; the top ten hold less than 20%. The sample's time point: blood 4 weeks post-SBRT, at nephrectomy. Stated treatment: 15 Gy SBRT to primary tumor, nephrectomy 4 weeks later. Source: blood, taken from a patient whose treatment included radiotherapy and nephrectomy. The V and J genes are TRBV5-1 and TRBJ1-2, with 8 bases identical to TRBD1. This sequence was found in a woman aged 50 to 60 with renal cell carcinoma. As DNA, the CDR3 is TGCGCCAGCAGCCAAGTCTTAGGACAGGGAGAGAACTATGGCTACACCTTC. Its translation: CASSQVLGQGENYGYTF.